What follows are 10 T cell receptor beta chains derived from one specimen sequenced in a study of long-term antiretroviral therapy in people with HIV. immunoSEQ v3.0 was run at survey level. Generated by immunoSEQ multiplex PCR, the TCRdb table keeps only in-frame clones and is missing some. The sample has roughly 17,000 clones; 60% to 85% are singletons. This specimen consisted of unsorted PBMCs, obtained 2.3 years after starting antiretroviral therapy. These receptors were taken from a woman aged 40 to 55 with HIV.

The chain combines TRBV27 with TRBJ2-3; D gene unclear. V was trimmed by 2 bases and J by 2 bases, leaving 8 bases between them. Per the germline V gene, CDR1 is MNHEY and CDR2 is SMNVEV (reference sequence). CDR3 length: 14 residues. For the CDR3, the DNA is TGTGCCAGCAGTTTAAGTGCCTCCACAGATACGCAGTATTTT. As protein: CASSLSASTDTQYF.

The chain has TRBV7-2 and TRBJ1-2, with 7 bases identical to TRBD1. After removal of 1 base from V and 8 bases from J, the junction contained 10 bases not matched to a gene. Per the germline V gene, CDR1 is SGHTA and CDR2 is FQGNSA. The CDR3 extends over 15 amino acids. The CDR3 loop reads CASSLGSDRERGYTF. The CDR3 DNA is TGTGCCAGCAGCTTAGGGTCCGACAGGGAAAGGGGCTACACCTTC.

This clone has more than one count but fewer than ten. The CDR3 loop reads CASSLYGPGTGELFF. The CDR3 coding sequence is TGTGCCAGCAGTTTATACGGTCCGGGCACCGGGGAGCTGTTTTTT. The genes are TRBV27 and TRBJ2-2, with unresolved D. CDR3 length: 15 residues. Germline V gene data show CDR1 as MNHEY and CDR2 as SMNVEV (reference sequence). V lost 1 base, J lost 4 bases, and 10 bases lay in between.

The J gene is TRBJ2-7, the V gene TRBV10-1; D might be TRBD1 (5 bases). CDR3 length: 14 residues. Germline V gene lookup returns CDR1 WNHNN and CDR2 SYGVQD (reference sequence). Between the trimmed V and J ends, which lost 0 bases and 1 base, there was a span of 7 bases. CDR3 in DNA: TGCGCCAGCAGTGAGTCTGGGGCGTCCTACGAGCAGTACTTC. Amino acids: CASSESGASYEQYF.

The J gene is TRBJ2-1, the V gene TRBV4-2; D possibly matches TRBD1 or TRBD2 (5 bases each). The CDR3 has 13 amino acids. V lost 8 bases and J lost 2, with 10 bases in between. CDR1 is LGHNA and CDR2 is YNFKEQ in the germline V gene. The CDR3 bases are TGTGCCAGCGGGGGTCAAGCCTACAATGAGCAGTTCTTC. It encodes CASGGQAYNEQFF.

Within the sample, this clone is large (0.1 to 1%). V gene TRBV5-1 combines with J gene TRBJ2-5; TRBD1 aligns across 7 bases. J was trimmed by 2 bases and V by 2 bases; bases with no gene match: 6. This CDR3 is built from 15 residues. Germline V lookup: CDR1 SGHRS, CDR2 YFSETQ. The CDR3 is CASSLDRVGQETQYF. As DNA, the CDR3 is TGCGCCAGCAGCTTAGACAGGGTCGGGCAAGAGACCCAGTACTTC.

This chain links TRBV5-1 with TRBJ1-6; D is uncertain. The germline V gene has CDR1 SGHRS and CDR2 YFSETQ. V dropped 4 bases and J dropped 7 bases, with 18 bases sitting between them. The CDR3 is 16 residues long. CDR3 protein: CASSPGLTSGNSPLHF. CDR3 in DNA: TGCGCCAGCAGCCCAGGACTGACAAGCGGGAATTCACCCCTCCACTTT.

The CDR3 is CASSTRLGQTQYF. DNA of the CDR3: TGCGCCAGCAGCACCCGATTAGGGCAGACCCAGTACTTC. The gene calls are TRBV4-3 and TRBJ2-5; D not resolved. The length of the CDR3 is 13 residues. CDR1 and CDR2 (germline): LGHNA, YSLEER. The V end lost 5 bases, the J end lost 6 bases, and 13 bases lay between the germline ends.

This clone has more than one count but fewer than ten. V gene TRBV11-2 combines with J gene TRBJ1-4; D is undetermined. The germline V gene encodes CDR1 SGHAT and CDR2 FQNNGV. The ends were cut back, 5 bases at V and 5 bases at J, with 15 bases in the middle. The CDR3 length is 15 residues. CDR3 residues: CASSVTRRMNEKLFF. CDR3 in DNA: TGTGCCAGCAGCGTAACCAGACGGATGAATGAAAAACTGTTTTTT.

This chain joins TRBV5-6 and TRBJ1-2; D call uncertain. The germline V and J ends were trimmed by 2 bases and 2 bases, with 13 bases remaining between them. The length of the CDR3 is 15 residues. Looked up from germline, CDR1 is SGHDT and CDR2 is YYEEEE. The CDR3 coding sequence is TGTGCCAGCAGCTTTCGGGGATTATCGAACTATGGCTACACCTTC. This codes for CASSFRGLSNYGYTF. The whole variable domain, remainder taken from reference TRBV5-6 and TRBJ1-2, is DAGVTQSPTHLIKTRGQQVTLRCSPKSGHDTVSWYQQALGQGPQFIFQYYEEEERQRGNFPDRFSGHQFPNYSSELNVNALLLGDSALYLCASSFRGLSNYGYTFGSGTRLTVV.